A selection of T cell receptor beta chains follows, all from one sample in a study of cytomegalovirus exposure and HLA in healthy donors. The protocol was immunoSEQ multiplex PCR, while the TCRdb copy is restricted to in-frame clones and leaves out a portion. The top ten hold around 3% of the sample, which has some 150,000 clones, over 60% seen once. The sequenced material came from PBMCs. The receptors here all came from a woman between 25 and 40 years old in good health and CMV-seropositive. CDR3s include the opening cysteine and the closing phenylalanine or tryptophan. Each record gives: clone size, D gene, J gene, V gene, CDR3 protein, CDR3 DNA. A D gene is named only where the DNA matches it firmly. Clone sizes are given selectively: once, few, many, or a class where the clone is expanded.

>few|-|TRBJ2-7|TRBV6-6
CASSRTSYEQYF
TGTGCCAGCAGTAGGACTTCGTACGAGCAGTACTTC
>few|-|TRBJ2-6|TRBV7-7
CASSPAGANVLTF
TGTGCTAGCAGCCCAGCGGGGGCCAACGTCCTGACTTTC
>-|-|TRBJ1-1|TRBV18
CASSPPGSMNTEAFF
TGTGCCAGCTCACCCCCAGGAAGCATGAACACTGAAGCTTTCTTT
>-|TRBD1|TRBJ2-3|TRBV7-6
CASSLTGQGTDTQYF
TGTGCCAGCAGCTTAACGGGACAGGGGACAGATACGCAGTATTTT
>few|TRBD2|TRBJ2-3|TRBV5-5
CASSLAGTRGTDTQYF
TGTGCCAGCAGCTTGGCCGGGACTAGGGGCACAGATACGCAGTATTTT
>once|TRBD1|TRBJ2-2|TRBV28
CASSSRDRATGELFF
TGTGCCAGCAGTTCTCGGGACAGGGCTACCGGGGAGCTGTTTTTT
>-|-|TRBJ2-5|TRBV6-4
CASSDRYEYF
TGTGCCAGCAGTGACCGGTATGAGTACTTC
>-|TRBD2|TRBJ2-7|TRBV6-5
CASSYSSGSNEQYF
TGTGCCAGCAGTTACTCGAGCGGGAGCAACGAGCAGTACTTC
>-|TRBD2|TRBJ2-1|TRBV5-1
CASSLSSGSVYEQFF
TGCGCCAGCAGCTTATCTAGCGGGAGTGTCTATGAGCAGTTCTTC
>-|-|TRBJ1-6|TRBV25-1
CASRRRGRRTLHF
TGTGCCAGCAGGAGGAGGGGTCGCCGAACCCTCCACTTT
>few|-|TRBJ1-2|TRBV5-6
CASSFGLQEFGYTF
TGTGCCAGCAGCTTCGGCCTGCAGGAATTTGGCTACACCTTC
>few|TRBD1|TRBJ2-3|TRBV2
CASSRTGGTDTQYF
TGTGCCAGCAGTCGGACAGGGGGCACAGATACGCAGTATTTT
>-|TRBD1|TRBJ1-5|TRBV29-1
CSVSPQQGGQPQHF
TGCAGCGTTTCGCCCCAACAGGGGGGTCAGCCCCAGCATTTT
>few|-|TRBJ2-1|TRBV7-7
CASSLGSASYNEQFF
TGTGCTAGCAGCTTGGGTAGCGCGTCCTACAATGAGCAGTTCTTC
>-|TRBD1|TRBJ2-7|TRBV4-1
CASSPWTGYHGEQYF
TGCGCCAGCAGCCCGTGGACAGGGTATCACGGCGAGCAGTACTTC
>-|-|TRBJ2-1|TRBV6-5
CASRSSYNEQFF
TGTGCCTCGCGGAGCTCCTACAATGAGCAGTTCTTC
>-|-|TRBJ2-1|TRBV18
CASSPPGHTLGEQFF
TGTGCCAGCTCACCGCCGGGACACACCCTGGGGGAGCAGTTCTTC
>-|TRBD2|TRBJ2-3|TRBV5-1
CASSHLAGTGDTQYF
TGCGCCAGCAGCCATCTAGCGGGGACGGGAGATACGCAGTATTTT
>-|-|TRBJ2-2|TRBV25-1
CASSDLTGELFF
TGTGCCAGCAGTGACCTCACCGGGGAGCTGTTTTTT
>once|TRBD1|TRBJ1-1|TRBV4-1
CASSQEGQGWIAEAFF
TGCGCCAGCAGCCAAGAAGGACAGGGGTGGATCGCTGAAGCTTTCTTT
>few|TRBD1|TRBJ1-6|TRBV30
CAWAALGQYNSPLHF
TGTGCCTGGGCGGCCTTGGGACAGTATAATTCACCCCTCCACTTT
>-|TRBD1|TRBJ1-4|TRBV10-2
CASRTGVGGKLFF
TGCGCCAGCAGAACAGGGGTGGGGGGAAAACTGTTTTTT
>-|-|TRBJ2-7|TRBV7-9
CASSLSAATYEQYF
TGTGCCAGCAGCTTAAGCGCCGCTACCTACGAGCAGTACTTC
>-|-|TRBJ1-1|TRBV5-1
CASSFEVADTEAFF
TGCGCCAGCAGCTTCGAGGTTGCGGACACTGAAGCTTTCTTT
>-|-|TRBJ1-1|TRBV5-1
CASSLYSPGMNTEAFF
TGCGCCAGCAGCTTGTATTCGCCAGGGATGAACACTGAAGCTTTCTTT
>-|-|TRBJ2-7|TRBV18
CASSQLGGGDYEQYF
TGTGCCAGCTCACAGCTCGGTGGGGGCGACTACGAGCAGTACTTC
>-|TRBD2|TRBJ2-5|TRBV5-1
CASSPISGQEAQYF
TGCGCCAGCAGCCCTATTAGCGGGCAAGAGGCCCAGTACTTC
>once|TRBD2|TRBJ2-3|TRBV30
CAWSIWTSGSSPDTQYF
TGTGCCTGGAGTATTTGGACTAGCGGGAGTTCACCAGATACGCAGTATTTT
>-|TRBD1|TRBJ2-1|TRBV27
CASSQNRGSYNEQFF
TGTGCCAGCAGTCAAAACAGGGGGTCCTACAATGAGCAGTTCTTC
>few|-|TRBJ1-2|TRBV6-6
CASSMEGPRLGYTF
TGTGCCAGCAGTATGGAGGGCCCTCGATTGGGCTACACCTTC
>-|-|TRBJ2-1|TRBV21-1
CASSKAQQEQFF
TGTGCCAGCAGCAAAGCTCAACAGGAGCAGTTCTTC
>-|-|TRBJ1-2|TRBV6-1
CASKAGQAGGYTF
TGTGCCTCGAAGGCCGGGCAGGCGGGGGGCTACACCTTC
>once|-|TRBJ2-5|TRBV6-6
CASIPRKGGQETQYF
TGTGCCAGCATCCCGCGCAAGGGGGGGCAAGAGACCCAGTACTTC
>-|-|TRBJ1-4|TRBV2
CASSPLGSGKLFF
TGTGCCAGCAGTCCCCTTGGGTCAGGAAAACTGTTTTTT
>-|-|TRBJ2-7|TRBV12-5
CASGLDRRYEQYF
TGTGCTAGTGGTTTGGACAGGCGCTACGAGCAGTACTTC
>few|-|TRBJ1-2|TRBV6-5
CASSYGRAGFSYTF
TGTGCCAGCAGTTATGGCAGGGCGGGGTTTAGCTACACCTTC
>-|-|TRBJ1-6|TRBV5-4
CASSLRSSYNSPLHF
TGTGCCAGCAGCTTGCGGAGCTCCTATAATTCACCCCTCCACTTT
>-|TRBD1|TRBJ2-7|TRBV6-1
CASSPGQGGRLYF
TGTGCCAGCAGTCCGGGACAGGGGGGACGCCTCTACTTC
>few|TRBD1|TRBJ2-2|TRBV29-1
CSVEDHDRGTGELFF
TGCAGCGTTGAAGACCATGACAGGGGGACCGGGGAGCTGTTTTTT
>-|-|TRBJ2-7|TRBV4-1
CASSQYPVRSSYEQYF
TGCGCCAGCAGCCAGTACCCAGTAAGAAGCTCCTACGAGCAGTACTTC
>once|-|TRBJ1-1|TRBV7-9
CSSSALEAFF
TGTTCCAGCAGCGCGTTAGAAGCTTTCTTT
>-|TRBD2|TRBJ2-5|TRBV2
CASTRGSQTQYF
TGTGCCAGCACTCGCGGGAGCCAGACCCAGTACTTC
>-|-|TRBJ1-5|TRBV2
CASLRYINQPQHF
TGTGCCAGCTTGCGGTACATCAATCAGCCCCAGCATTTT
>-|-|TRBJ1-3|TRBV4-1
CASSQVFGGGNTIYF
TGCGCCAGCAGCCAAGTTTTCGGGGGTGGAAACACCATATATTTT
>-|TRBD1|TRBJ1-1|TRBV30
CAWSAGQGPGEAFF
TGTGCCTGGAGTGCGGGACAGGGTCCGGGTGAAGCTTTCTTT
>-|-|TRBJ2-5|TRBV9
CASSVRGQETQYF
TGTGCCAGCAGCGTACGGGGGCAAGAGACCCAGTACTTC
>-|-|TRBJ1-2|TRBV4-1
CASSQDGTWMYGYTF
TGCGCCAGCAGCCAAGATGGGACATGGATGTATGGCTACACCTTC
>-|TRBD2|TRBJ2-5|TRBV6-5
CASSPPGLAGGTQYF
TGTGCCAGCAGTCCGCCGGGACTAGCGGGGGGAACCCAGTACTTC
>-|-|TRBJ2-7|TRBV4-2
CASSQGSQGDYEQYF
TGTGCCAGCAGCCAAGGGTCACAGGGAGACTACGAGCAGTACTTC
>few|TRBD2|TRBJ2-5|TRBV13
CASSPGPGGLAGGPETQYF
TGTGCCAGCAGCCCCGGACCCGGGGGACTAGCGGGAGGGCCCGAGACCCAGTACTTC
>-|-|TRBJ2-1|TRBV6-4
CASPSGLRNYNEQFF
TGTGCCAGTCCTTCTGGACTGAGGAACTACAATGAGCAGTTCTTC
>-|-|TRBJ2-3|TRBV30
CAWILGAGSTDTQYF
TGTGCCTGGATTCTAGGGGCAGGGAGCACAGATACGCAGTATTTT
>-|TRBD1|TRBJ1-5|TRBV28
CASYRGSNQPQHF
TGTGCCAGCTACAGGGGTAGCAATCAGCCCCAGCATTTT
>few|TRBD2|TRBJ2-2|TRBV27
CASRSSGLSGELFF
TGTGCCAGCAGGTCTAGCGGTCTCAGCGGGGAGCTGTTTTTT
>-|TRBD1|TRBJ1-5|TRBV6-1
CASSAETGGQPQHF
TGTGCCAGCAGTGCTGAGACAGGGGGTCAGCCCCAGCATTTT